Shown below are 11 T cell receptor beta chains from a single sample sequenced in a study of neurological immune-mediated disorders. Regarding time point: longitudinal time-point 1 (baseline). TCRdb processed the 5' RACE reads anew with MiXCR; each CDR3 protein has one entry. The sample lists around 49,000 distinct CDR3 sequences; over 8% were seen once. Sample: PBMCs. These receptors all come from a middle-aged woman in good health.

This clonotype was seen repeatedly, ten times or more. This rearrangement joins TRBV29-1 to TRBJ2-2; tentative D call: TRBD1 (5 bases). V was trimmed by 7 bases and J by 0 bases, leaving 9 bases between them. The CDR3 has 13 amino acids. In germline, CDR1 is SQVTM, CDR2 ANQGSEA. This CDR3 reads CSAPGPNTGELFF. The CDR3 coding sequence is TGCAGCGCTCCAGGGCCGAACACCGGGGAGCTGTTTTTT.

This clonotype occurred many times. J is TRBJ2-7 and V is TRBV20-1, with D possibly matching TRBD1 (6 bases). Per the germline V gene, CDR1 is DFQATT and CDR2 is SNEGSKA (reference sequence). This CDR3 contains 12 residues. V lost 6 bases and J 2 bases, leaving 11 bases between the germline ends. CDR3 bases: TGCAGTGCGGAGGACAGAGCCTACGAGCAGTACTTC. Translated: CSAEDRAYEQYF.

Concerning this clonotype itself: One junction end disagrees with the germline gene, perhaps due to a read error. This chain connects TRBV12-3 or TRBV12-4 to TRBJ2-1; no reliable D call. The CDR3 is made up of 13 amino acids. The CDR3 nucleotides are TGTGCCAGCAGTTTCAGCGATTGGAATGAGCACTTCTTC. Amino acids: CASSFSDWNEHFF.

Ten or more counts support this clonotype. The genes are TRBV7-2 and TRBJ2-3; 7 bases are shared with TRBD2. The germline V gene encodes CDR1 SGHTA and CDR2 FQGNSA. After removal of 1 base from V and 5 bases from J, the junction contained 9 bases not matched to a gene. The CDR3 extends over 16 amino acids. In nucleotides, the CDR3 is TGTGCCAGCAGCTTAGGGGGTGGGACTAAGAGAGATACGCAGTATTTT. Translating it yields CASSLGGGTKRDTQYF.

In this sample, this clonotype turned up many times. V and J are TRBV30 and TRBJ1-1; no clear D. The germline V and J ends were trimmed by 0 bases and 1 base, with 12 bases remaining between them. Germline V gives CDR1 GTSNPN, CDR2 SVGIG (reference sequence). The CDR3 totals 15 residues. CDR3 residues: CAWSVKGGGNTEAFF. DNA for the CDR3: TGTGCCTGGAGTGTGAAGGGAGGTGGGAACACTGAAGCTTTCTTT.

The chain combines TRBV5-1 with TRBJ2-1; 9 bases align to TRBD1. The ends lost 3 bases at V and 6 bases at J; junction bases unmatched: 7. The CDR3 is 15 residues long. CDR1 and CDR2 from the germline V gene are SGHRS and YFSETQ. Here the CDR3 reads CASSSGQGTSNEQFF. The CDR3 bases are TGCGCCAGCAGCTCGGGACAGGGAACTAGCAATGAGCAGTTCTTC.

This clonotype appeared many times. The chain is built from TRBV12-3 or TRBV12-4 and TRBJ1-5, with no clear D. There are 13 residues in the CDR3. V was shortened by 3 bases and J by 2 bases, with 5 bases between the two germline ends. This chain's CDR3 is CASSLLGNQPQHF. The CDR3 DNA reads TGTGCCAGCAGTTTGCTGGGCAATCAGCCCCAGCATTTT.

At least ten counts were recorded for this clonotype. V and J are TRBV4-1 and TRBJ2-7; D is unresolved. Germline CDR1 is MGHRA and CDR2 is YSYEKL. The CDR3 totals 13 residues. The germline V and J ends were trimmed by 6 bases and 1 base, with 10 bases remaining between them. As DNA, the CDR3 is TGCGCCAGCAGTTGGCAGGATTCCTACGAGCAGTACTTC. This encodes CASSWQDSYEQYF.

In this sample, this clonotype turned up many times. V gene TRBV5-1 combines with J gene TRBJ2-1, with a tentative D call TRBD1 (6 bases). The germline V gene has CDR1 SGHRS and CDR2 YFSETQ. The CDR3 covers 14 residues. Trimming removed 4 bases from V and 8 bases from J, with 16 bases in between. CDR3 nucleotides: TGCGCCAGCAGCAGGGGGACCACAATCGATGAGCAGTTCTTC. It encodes CASSRGTTIDEQFF. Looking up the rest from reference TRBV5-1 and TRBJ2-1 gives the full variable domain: KAGVTQTPRYLIKTRGQQVTLSCSPISGHRSVSWYQQTPGQGLQFLFEYFSETQRNKGNFPGRFSGRQFSNSRSEMNVSTLELGDSALYLCASSRGTTIDEQFFGPGTRLTVL.

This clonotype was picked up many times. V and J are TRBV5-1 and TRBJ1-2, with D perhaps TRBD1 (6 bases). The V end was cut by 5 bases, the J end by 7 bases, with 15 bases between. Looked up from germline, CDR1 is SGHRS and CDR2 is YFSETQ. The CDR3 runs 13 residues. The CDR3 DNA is TGCGCCAGCAGTTTCTATGCAGGGGTTGGCTACACCTTC. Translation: CASSFYAGVGYTF.

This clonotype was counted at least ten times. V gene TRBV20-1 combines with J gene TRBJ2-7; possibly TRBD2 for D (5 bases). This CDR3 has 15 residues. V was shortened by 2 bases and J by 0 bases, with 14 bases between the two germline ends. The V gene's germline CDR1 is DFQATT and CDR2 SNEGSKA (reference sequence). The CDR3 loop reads CSARQGGGSSYEQYF. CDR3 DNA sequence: TGCAGTGCTAGACAAGGTGGTGGGAGCTCCTACGAGCAGTACTTC.